These T cell receptor beta chains were read from a single sample in a study of vaccination and CD4 T cells after COVID-19. No antigen is known for these receptors. In TCRdb, the PCR reads were re-called with MiXCR into one record per CDR3 protein. This repertoire shows 15,000 to 20,000 distinct CDR3 sequences, approximately 63% found once; its top ten account for less than 6%. Material: CD4+ T cells from blood, cultured in vitro. The source of these receptors is a human donor who had recovered from COVID-19. Each CDR3 is given with its conserved first and last residue. Each record gives: clone size, D gene, J gene, V gene, CDR3 DNA, CDR3 protein. D genes are given only for firm matches. Clone size appears in some rows only: once, few, many, or a class for an expanded clone.

>-|-|TRBJ2-7|TRBV6-1
TGTGCCAGCAGTGAGCCGGGACTCCCGAGCTCCTACGAGCAGTACTTC
CASSEPGLPSSYEQYF
>few|TRBD2|TRBJ2-2|TRBV6-2/TRBV6-3
TGTGCCAGCAGAATAGCGGGAGGGGTCGGGGAGCTGTTTTTT
CASRIAGGVGELFF
>-|-|TRBJ2-5|TRBV2
TGTGCCAGCAGTACCCTAGGGGGGACCCAGTACTTC
CASSTLGGTQYF
>-|TRBD2|TRBJ2-5|TRBV7-9
TGTGCCAGCAGCCCACTAGCGGTTAAAGAGACCCAGTACTTC
CASSPLAVKETQYF
>-|TRBD1|TRBJ1-2|TRBV20-1
TGCAGTGCGAGCGGGACAGGGCACCTCTATGGCTACACCTTC
CSASGTGHLYGYTF
>-|TRBD1|TRBJ1-6|TRBV20-1
TGCAGTGCTAGGGTTGGACAGGGGGATAATTCACCCCTCCACTTT
CSARVGQGDNSPLHF
>once|-|TRBJ1-5|TRBV29-1
TGCAGCGTTATTCACGGGGGTCAGCCCCAGCATTTT
CSVIHGGQPQHF
>few|-|TRBJ1-1|TRBV20-1
TGCAGTGCTAGGGCGGGGAAACTAGCTGAAGCTTTCTTT
CSARAGKLAEAFF
>-|-|TRBJ2-3|TRBV19
TGTGCCAGTAGTACCAGCTTCGGGGAAGATACGCAGTATTTT
CASSTSFGEDTQYF
>-|TRBD1|TRBJ2-7|TRBV10-3
TGTGCCATCAGCGGATTACAGGGGGCTGGCGAGCAGTACTTC
CAISGLQGAGEQYF
>-|-|TRBJ2-5|TRBV19
TGTGCCAGTGGTCTTGGTGGCGGACAAGAGACCCAGTACTTC
CASGLGGGQETQYF
>-|TRBD1|TRBJ1-6|TRBV6-4
TGTGCCAGCAGTGACTCTGACAGGGGGTCACCCCTCCACTTT
CASSDSDRGSPLHF
>-|TRBD1|TRBJ1-1|TRBV30
TGTGCCTGGAGTGTAGTCAGGGGGTACACTGAAGCTTTCTTT
CAWSVVRGYTEAFF
>-|-|TRBJ2-1|TRBV6-4
TGTGCCAGCAGTGAGATGGCGGATTACAATGAGCAGTTCTTC
CASSEMADYNEQFF
>-|TRBD1|TRBJ2-2|TRBV2
TGTGCCAGCAGCGGACAGGGTCTGGGCACCGGGGAGCTGTTTTTT
CASSGQGLGTGELFF
>-|TRBD1|TRBJ2-7|TRBV19
TGTGCCAGTAGTATAGCCGGGACAGGGGTTGGCGAGCAGTACTTC
CASSIAGTGVGEQYF